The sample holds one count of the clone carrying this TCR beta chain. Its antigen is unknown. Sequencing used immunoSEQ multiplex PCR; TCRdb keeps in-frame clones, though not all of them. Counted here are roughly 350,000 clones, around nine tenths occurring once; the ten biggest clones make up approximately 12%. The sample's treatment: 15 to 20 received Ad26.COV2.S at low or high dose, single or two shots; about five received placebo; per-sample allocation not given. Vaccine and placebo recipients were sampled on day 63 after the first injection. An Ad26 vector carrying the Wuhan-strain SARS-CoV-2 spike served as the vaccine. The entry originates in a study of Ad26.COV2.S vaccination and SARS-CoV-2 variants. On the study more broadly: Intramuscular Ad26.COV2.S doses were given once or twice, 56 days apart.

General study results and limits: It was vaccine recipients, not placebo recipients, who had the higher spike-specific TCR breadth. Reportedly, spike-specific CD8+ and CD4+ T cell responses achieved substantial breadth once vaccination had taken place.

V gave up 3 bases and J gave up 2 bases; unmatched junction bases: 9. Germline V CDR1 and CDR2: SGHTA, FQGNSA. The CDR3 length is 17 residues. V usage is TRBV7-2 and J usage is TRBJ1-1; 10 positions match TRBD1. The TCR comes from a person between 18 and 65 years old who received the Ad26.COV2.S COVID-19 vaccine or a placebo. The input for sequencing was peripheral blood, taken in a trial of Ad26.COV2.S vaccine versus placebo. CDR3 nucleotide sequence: TGTGCCAGCAGCTTCTTAGGGACAGGGGCCATAAACACTGAAGCTTTCTTT. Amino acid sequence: CASSFLGTGAINTEAFF.